One sample yielded the 28 T cell receptor beta chains listed below, sequenced in a study of immune evolution from preneoplasia to lung adenocarcinoma. Using immunoSEQ multiplex PCR, the repertoire was profiled, and TCRdb retains in-frame clones only, with some absent. Of 35,000 or so clones in the sample, roughly 71% were seen once. Sequenced material: FFPE invasive lung adenocarcinoma tissue. The receptors stem from a person between 55 and 69 years old with lung adenocarcinoma.

The V gene is TRBV6-6, the J gene TRBJ2-2; D perhaps matches TRBD2 (6 bases). Germline CDR1 reads MNHNY; CDR2 reads SVGAGI (reference sequence). There are 15 residues in the CDR3. Trimming stripped 0 bases from V and 5 bases from J, with 10 bases between. DNA of the CDR3: TGTGCCAGCAGTTACTCGGTCGGGGGAACCGGGGAGCTGTTTTTT. This gives the protein CASSYSVGGTGELFF.

This clone appeared once. The chain is built from TRBV6-4 and TRBJ1-4; possibly TRBD1 for D (5 bases). There are 12 residues in the CDR3. V shed 9 bases and J shed 7 bases, with 12 bases lying between them. Germline V gene lookup returns CDR1 MRHNA and CDR2 SNTAGT. CDR3 nucleotide sequence: TGTGCCAGTCTTCAGGGATGTGAAAAACTGTTTTTT. Protein product: CASLQGCEKLFF.

The genes are TRBV7-3 and TRBJ2-1; D is unclear. This CDR3 region has 14 residues. Per germline, CDR1 SGHTA and CDR2 FQGTGA. The V end lost 5 bases, the J end lost 9 bases, and 17 bases lay between the germline ends. DNA for the CDR3: TGTGCCAGCAGCCCAGATGTAGCTGCCCGTGAGCAGTTCTTC. This encodes CASSPDVAAREQFF.

The chain recombines TRBV27 with TRBJ2-2, with 7 bases aligning to TRBD2. After removal of 3 bases from V and 5 bases from J, the junction contained 3 bases not matched to a gene. Germline CDR1 MNHEY, CDR2 SMNVEV (reference sequence). CDR3 length: 14 amino acids. The CDR3 sequence: CASSFQLATGELFF. The CDR3 region has the DNA TGTGCCAGCAGTTTTCAACTAGCGACCGGGGAGCTGTTTTTT.

By frequency in the sample, this clone is medium-sized. The rearrangement links TRBV23-1 to TRBJ1-4, with 9 bases identical to TRBD1. TRBV23-1 is recorded as an ORF, its role being uncertain. V was clipped by 4 bases and J by 5 bases; unmatched bases: 5. The CDR3 loop spans 15 amino acids. The CDR3 DNA is TGCGCCAGCAGTCCTAACAGGGGGCTGAATGAAAAACTGTTTTTT. Translation: CASSPNRGLNEKLFF.

The V call is TRBV7-9, the J call TRBJ2-2; D is undetermined. This CDR3 is built from 14 residues. Germline V lookup: CDR1 SEHNR, CDR2 FQNEAQ (reference sequence). Trimming took 3 bases from V and 1 from J, leaving 6 bases between them. CDR3 sequence reads: CASSFVGNTGELFF. CDR3 bases: TGTGCCAGCAGCTTCGTGGGGAACACCGGGGAGCTGTTTTTT.

The chain uses TRBV28 and TRBJ1-3; possibly TRBD1 for D (5 bases). The germline CDR1 and CDR2 sequences are MDHEN and SYDVKM. This CDR3 is 15 amino acids long. Trimming stripped 6 bases from V and 0 bases from J, with 12 bases between. The CDR3 bases are TGTGCCAGCAGCCCGGGACCGCGCTCTGGAAACACCATATATTTT. It codes for CASSPGPRSGNTIYF.

The chain carries TRBV2 and TRBJ2-3; D gene unclear. This CDR3 contains 14 residues. The V end lost 6 bases, the J end lost 4 bases, and 14 bases lay between the germline ends. Germline CDR1 SNHLY, CDR2 FYNNEI. CDR3 DNA: TGTGCCAGCAGACACATAACCTTAGCAGATACGCAGTATTTT. As protein: CASRHITLADTQYF.

This chain uses TRBV11-3 with TRBJ1-1, with 8 bases identical to TRBD1. The length of the CDR3 is 16 residues. The ends lost 2 bases at V and 5 bases at J; junction bases unmatched: 10. The germline CDR1 and CDR2 sequences are SGHNT and YENEEA. The CDR3 region is CASSLPTGVWGTEAFF. The CDR3 coding sequence is TGTGCCAGCAGCTTACCGACAGGGGTTTGGGGGACTGAAGCTTTCTTT.

This clone was picked up one time. The chain has TRBV27 and TRBJ2-2, with a tentative D call TRBD2 (6 bases). CDR3 length equals 13 residues. The germline V and J ends were trimmed by 7 bases and 5 bases, with 11 bases remaining between them. Germline V gene lookup returns CDR1 MNHEY and CDR2 SMNVEV (reference sequence). In DNA, the CDR3 is TGTGCCAGCACCGGGACTCTAACCGGGGAGCTGTTTTTT. Its translation: CASTGTLTGELFF.

The gene calls are TRBV29-1 and TRBJ1-2; D not resolved. Germline lookup yields CDR1 SQVTM and CDR2 ANQGSEA. The CDR3 consists of 11 residues. Deletions cut 6 bases from V and 7 bases from J, with 12 bases between. The CDR3 DNA reads as TGCAGCGTATCCGAATTGAGTGGCTACACCTTC. Residues: CSVSELSGYTF.

The V and J genes are TRBV19 and TRBJ1-2; 7 nucleotides agree with TRBD1. CDR3 length: 14 residues. The J segment lost 8 bases and the V segment lost 5 bases, leaving 11 bases of the junction unmatched. CDR1 is LNHDA and CDR2 is SQIVND in the germline V gene (reference sequence). This chain's CDR3 is CASSAHRGGGGYTF. Here the CDR3 DNA reads TGTGCCAGTAGTGCCCACAGGGGCGGAGGCGGCTACACCTTC.

The chain joins TRBV6-6 to TRBJ1-5; D is ambiguous. The V end was cut by 6 bases, the J end by 5 bases, with 8 bases between. This CDR3 is built from 12 residues. Looked up from germline, CDR1 is MNHNY and CDR2 is SVGAGI (reference sequence). CDR3 sequence: CASRPDDQPQHF. The DNA of the CDR3 is TGTGCCAGCAGACCCGACGATCAGCCCCAGCATTTT.

In DNA form, the CDR3 reads TGTGCCATCAGTGAGGGACTAGGCGACCGGGAGCTGTTTTTT. Translation gives CAISEGLGDRELFF. The genes are TRBV10-3 and TRBJ2-2, with 7 nucleotides matching TRBD2. V was pared by 2 bases and J by 9 bases, with 6 bases of the junction left unmatched. This CDR3 comprises 14 residues. The germline V gene encodes CDR1 ENHRY and CDR2 SYGVKD.

In its sample, this clone was seen a few times. J is TRBJ1-1 and V is TRBV10-3, with D unresolved. This CDR3 has 13 amino acids. V was shortened by 3 bases and J by 11 bases, with 16 bases between the two germline ends. Looked up from germline, CDR1 is ENHRY and CDR2 is SYGVKD. The CDR3 coding sequence is TGTGCCATCAGTGATAATGGCCGGGATTTGGCTTTCTTT. Encoded protein: CAISDNGRDLAFF.

V usage is TRBV28 and J usage is TRBJ2-2; D is uncertain. Trimming removed 8 bases from V and 6 bases from J, with 13 bases in between. CDR1 and CDR2 (germline): MDHEN, SYDVKM. The CDR3 is 13 residues long. CDR3 nucleotide sequence: TGTGCCAGCCGCTTCGACCCGTCCGGGGAGCTGTTTTTT. It specifies CASRFDPSGELFF.

This clone has just a few counts. V usage is TRBV9 and J usage is TRBJ2-4, with 9 bases fitting TRBD1. CDR1 and CDR2 from the germline V gene are SGDLS and YYNGEE. V shed 3 bases, J shed 9 bases, and the junction held 7 bases outside the gene matches. The length of the CDR3 is 14 residues. The CDR3 loop reads CASSGTGVQGIQYF. CDR3 DNA sequence: TGTGCCAGCAGCGGGACAGGGGTGCAGGGCATTCAGTACTTC.

This clone was recorded once. CDR3 nucleotide sequence: TGCGCCAGCAGCTTGCTGCCCGGGGACTCCTACGAGCAGTACTTC. This gives the protein CASSLLPGDSYEQYF. This chain uses TRBV5-1 with TRBJ2-7; tentatively, D is TRBD2 (5 bases). Deletions cut 1 base from V and 0 bases from J, with 11 bases between. CDR3 length: 15 residues. Looked up from germline, CDR1 is SGHRS and CDR2 is YFSETQ. The variable domain in full, completed from reference TRBV5-1 and TRBJ2-7, reads KAGVTQTPRYLIKTRGQQVTLSCSPISGHRSVSWYQQTPGQGLQFLFEYFSETQRNKGNFPGRFSGRQFSNSRSEMNVSTLELGDSALYLCASSLLPGDSYEQYFGPGTRLTVT.

The V gene is TRBV7-2, the J gene TRBJ2-6, with 8 bases lining up with TRBD1. CDR1 is SGHTA and CDR2 is FQGNSA in the germline V gene. J lost 2 bases, V lost 4 bases, and 4 bases had no gene match. This CDR3 comprises 16 residues. CDR3 in amino acids: CASSSNRGAGANVLTF. The CDR3 DNA reads as TGTGCCAGCAGCTCAAACAGGGGGGCTGGGGCCAACGTCCTGACTTTC.

The chain recombines TRBV4-1 with TRBJ2-5, with D perhaps assigned TRBD1 or TRBD2 (6 bases each). V lost 4 bases and J 4 bases, leaving 16 bases between the germline ends. The CDR3 is 15 residues long. Germline assignment: CDR1 MGHRA and CDR2 YSYEKL. The CDR3 spells CASSLGAEGSETQYF. DNA of the CDR3: TGCGCCAGCAGCCTGGGGGCGGAGGGGTCAGAGACCCAGTACTTC.

The rearrangement links TRBV7-8 to TRBJ2-5, with D perhaps TRBD1 (5 bases). Germline assignment: CDR1 SGHVS and CDR2 FQNEAQ. This CDR3 spans 14 amino acids. The germline V and J ends were trimmed by 1 base and 2 bases, with 8 bases remaining between them. CDR3 protein: CASSLEGRQETQYF. Here the CDR3 DNA reads TGTGCCAGCAGCTTAGAGGGGCGTCAAGAGACCCAGTACTTC.

The rearrangement uses TRBV15 and TRBJ1-4, with D hard to call. The CDR3 spans 17 residues. The germline V gene encodes CDR1 LNHNV and CDR2 YYDKDF (reference sequence). V gave up 4 bases and J gave up 4 bases, with 19 bases separating them. CDR3 in amino acids: CATSTRTWRNINEKLFF. The CDR3 DNA sequence: TGTGCCACCAGCACGAGAACGTGGAGGAACATTAATGAAAAACTGTTTTTT.

The rearrangement joins TRBV19 to TRBJ1-5; maybe TRBD1 (6 bases). Germline lookup yields CDR1 LNHDA and CDR2 SQIVND (reference sequence). This CDR3 is built from 13 residues. Trimming removed 5 bases at V and 8 bases at J, with 13 bases between. The chain's CDR3 is CASSRTASEPQHF. CDR3 DNA: TGTGCCAGTAGTCGGACAGCCTCCGAGCCCCAGCATTTT.

This clone has just a few counts. The chain employs TRBV4-3 and TRBJ2-7; TRBD1 is a possible D gene (6 bases). CDR1 and CDR2 (germline): LGHNA, YSLEER. Trimming left V 2 bases short and J 4 bases short, with 18 bases between. The CDR3 consists of 16 residues. This CDR3 is CASSQPGALGSYEQYF. The CDR3 DNA reads as TGCGCCAGCAGCCAACCAGGGGCCCTGGGCTCGTACGAGCAGTACTTC.

This clone came up a few times. This chain uses TRBV6-6 with TRBJ2-3, with D perhaps TRBD2 (6 bases). CDR1 and CDR2 (germline): MNHNY, SVGAGI (reference sequence). Trimming removed 8 bases at V and 4 bases at J, with 7 bases between. The CDR3 is 11 amino acids. This CDR3 reads CASASADTQYF. Here the CDR3 DNA reads TGTGCCAGCGCTAGCGCAGATACGCAGTATTTT.

This clone occurred a few times. The chain couples TRBV28 to TRBJ2-7; D might be TRBD2 (6 bases). This CDR3 is 13 amino acids long. The germline CDR1 and CDR2 sequences are MDHEN and SYDVKM. The V end was cut by 5 bases, the J end by 2 bases, with 10 bases between. The CDR3 coding sequence is TGTGCCAGCAGTGCGGGACGGCCCTACGAGCAGTACTTC. Its protein product is CASSAGRPYEQYF.

The sample holds a few counts of this clone. The rearrangement joins TRBV6-1 to TRBJ2-1; D gene unclear. In germline, CDR1 is MNHNS, CDR2 SASEGT. This CDR3 comprises 14 residues. V was shortened by 9 bases and J by 0 bases, with 12 bases between the two germline ends. CDR3 bases: TGTGCCAGTAACGTTGGAAGCTCCTACAATGAGCAGTTCTTC. This codes for CASNVGSSYNEQFF.

This chain links TRBV28 with TRBJ2-7, with a possible D match to TRBD1 (5 bases). The CDR3 runs to 14 residues. V dropped 7 bases and J dropped 6 bases, with 19 bases sitting between them. Per germline, CDR1 MDHEN and CDR2 SYDVKM. CDR3 sequence (DNA): TGTGCCAGCACCCCGGGCAGGGTTCTGGGCGAGCAGTACTTC. Its translation is CASTPGRVLGEQYF.